These 17 T cell receptor beta chains share one sample of origin, sequenced in a study of beta chain features in type 1 diabetes (dated by TCRdb to the late 2010s). Libraries were prepared through the immunoSEQ multiplex PCR assay. The High Capacity cDNA Reverse Transcription Kit was used to reverse transcribe all of the isolated RNA, meaning that expressed TCRB transcripts were what got sequenced. TCRdb took over this immuneACCESS table, retaining in-frame rearrangements with V and J assigned. Such tables are incomplete; in checked studies, under half of the missing clones stem from an unresolved V gene, and the remainder is unexplained. This sample is represented by 140,000 or so clones; about 13% of them were singletons. Of the sample, less than 1.5% is held by the ten largest clones. The study at large found these results: Type 1 diabetes patients showed a moderate but significant shortening of TCRB CDR3 length in all four CD4+ subsets.

These receptors are not linked to any known antigen. The sequencing sample was made of central memory CD4+ T cells from blood. These receptors all come from a man aged 18-30 years with type 1 diabetes.

In its sample, this clone was seen a few times. The rearrangement uses TRBV13 and TRBJ1-1; unclear D gene. The V gene's germline CDR1 is PRHDT and CDR2 FYEKMQ (reference sequence). The CDR3 is 15 amino acids. With 3 bases removed from V and 4 bases from J, the gap between germline ends came to 15 bases. The CDR3 DNA sequence: TGTGCCAGCAGCTTGGGTAAGACGGGAGGCACTGAAGCTTTCTTT. Its protein product is CASSLGKTGGTEAFF.

This chain links TRBV5-6 with TRBJ2-3; D is uncertain. V lost 0 bases and J 0 bases, leaving 14 bases between the germline ends. The CDR3 sequence is 17 residues long. Germline CDR1 SGHDT, CDR2 YYEEEE. The CDR3 sequence: CASSLVIGSSSTDTQYF. The CDR3 bases are TGTGCCAGCAGCTTGGTTATCGGAAGTTCTAGCACAGATACGCAGTATTTT.

The chain uses TRBV15 and TRBJ2-5, with 8 bases identical to TRBD2. The CDR3 has 13 residues. V lost 8 bases to trimming and J lost 4 bases; unmatched junction nucleotides: 6. From germline, CDR1 is LNHNV and CDR2 YYDKDF (reference sequence). This CDR3 reads CATQRGLGETQYF. DNA of the CDR3: TGTGCCACCCAGCGGGGGCTCGGAGAGACCCAGTACTTC.

The chain couples TRBV4-1 to TRBJ1-5, with D maybe TRBD1 (5 bases). Between the trimmed V and J ends, which lost 2 bases and 4 bases, there was a span of 15 bases. The V gene's germline CDR1 is MGHRA and CDR2 YSYEKL. CDR3 length: 16 amino acids. The CDR3 sequence is CASSQQITGTNQPQHF. CDR3 DNA: TGCGCCAGCAGCCAACAAATTACAGGCACTAATCAGCCCCAGCATTTT.

A few counts support this clone. The chain has TRBV27 and TRBJ2-3; weak D call: TRBD1 (6 bases). There are 14 residues in the CDR3. V was pared by 2 bases and J by 5 bases, with 11 bases between. From germline, CDR1 is MNHEY and CDR2 SMNVEV (reference sequence). In DNA, the CDR3 is TGTGCCAGCAGTTTACTCCAGGGGATAGATACGCAGTATTTT. Translation: CASSLLQGIDTQYF.

The genes are TRBV6-6 and TRBJ2-2, with D unclear. The germline V gene encodes CDR1 MNHNY and CDR2 SVGAGI (reference sequence). Trimming removed 5 bases from V and 6 bases from J, with 7 bases in between. The CDR3 contains 12 residues. The CDR3 DNA sequence: TGTGCCAGCAGTCCAAGACCCGGGGAGCTGTTTTTT. It specifies CASSPRPGELFF.

The CDR3 DNA reads as TGCGCCAGCAGCTCATCCGGGACAGCATCACCCCTCCACTTT. As protein: CASSSSGTASPLHF. J is TRBJ1-6 and V is TRBV5-1; TRBD1 agrees at 7 bases. Looked up from germline, CDR1 is SGHRS and CDR2 is YFSETQ. The CDR3 sequence is 14 residues long. The junction had 7 bases not matched to a gene; V was cut back by 3 bases and J by 10 bases.

This clone was found a few times. This sequence joins TRBV4-1 and TRBJ1-2; D is uncertain. The CDR3 covers 15 residues. The germline V gene has CDR1 MGHRA and CDR2 YSYEKL. The V and J ends lost 4 bases and 7 bases respectively, with 19 bases between them. The CDR3 nucleotides read TGCGCCAGCAGCCCCGGTCTTGGGGAGTTGGGTGGCTACACCTTC. This sequence encodes CASSPGLGELGGYTF.

The chain couples TRBV6-5 to TRBJ1-1; weak D call: TRBD1 (6 bases). The ends were cut back, 7 bases at V and 9 bases at J, with 12 bases in the middle. This CDR3 spans 11 amino acids. Looked up from germline, CDR1 is MNHEY and CDR2 is SVGAGI. The CDR3 here is CASNKQGQAFF. Written as DNA, the CDR3 is TGTGCCAGCAACAAACAGGGTCAAGCTTTCTTT.

This clone was picked up a small number of times. The chain uses TRBV6-6 and TRBJ1-2; D is perhaps TRBD1 (6 bases). Germline V gives CDR1 MNHNY, CDR2 SVGAGI (reference sequence). CDR3 length: 15 residues. V lost 7 bases to trimming and J lost 7 bases, with 22 bases between them. This CDR3 is CASTQNPQGSGGYTF. Here the CDR3 DNA reads TGTGCCAGCACCCAAAACCCCCAGGGGTCAGGTGGCTACACCTTC.

This clone was found a few times. The chain links TRBV21-1 to TRBJ2-7; the table's D call, TRBD1, was not checked against the DNA. TRBV21-1 is noted as a pseudogene. The CDR3 covers 16 residues. The CDR3 reads CASSKGEPGHPTEQYF. CDR3 sequence (DNA): TGTGCCAGCAGCAAAGGGGAACCGGGACACCCTACGGAGCAGTACTTC.

The table lists this clone with a few counts. The identical CDR3 is also encoded by other nucleotide sequences in the sample. The chain combines TRBV5-1 with TRBJ1-2, with 7 positions matching TRBD1. This CDR3 is 14 amino acids long. Germline V CDR1 and CDR2: SGHRS, YFSETQ. Trimming removed 0 bases from V and 2 bases from J; junction bases left unmatched: 1. The CDR3 is CASSLEGQNYGYTF. The CDR3 DNA sequence: TGCGCCAGCAGCTTGGAGGGACAGAACTATGGCTACACCTTC.

This sequence joins TRBV5-1 and TRBJ2-1; 10 nucleotides line up with TRBD2. V shed 5 bases, J shed 7 bases, and the junction held 3 bases outside the gene matches. The germline gives CDR1 SGHRS, CDR2 YFSETQ. The CDR3 sequence is 13 residues long. The CDR3 DNA follows: TGCGCCAGCAGGGAAGCGGGGGGGAATGAGCAGTTCTTC. Translating gives CASREAGGNEQFF.

The chain uses TRBV18 and TRBJ2-3; D is uncertain. This CDR3 contains 14 residues. CDR1 KGHSH and CDR2 LQKENI come from the germline V gene. The V gene lost 2 bases and the J gene lost 2 bases, with 8 bases spanning the gap. CDR3 in amino acids: CASSPVRNTDTQYF. CDR3 nucleotides: TGTGCCAGCTCACCAGTCAGGAACACAGATACGCAGTATTTT.

V is TRBV19 and J is TRBJ2-7; 8 bases agree with TRBD1. Unmatched junction bases numbered 7, after V lost 3 bases and J lost 6 bases. The germline CDR1 and CDR2 sequences are LNHDA and SQIVND (reference sequence). The length of the CDR3 is 14 residues. The CDR3 region is CASSIGQGMGEQYF. The CDR3 coding sequence is TGTGCCAGTAGTATTGGACAGGGAATGGGCGAGCAGTACTTC.

A few counts support this clone. The chain carries TRBV7-9 and TRBJ2-7; a weak D match, TRBD2 (5 bases). Germline V lookup: CDR1 SEHNR, CDR2 FQNEAQ (reference sequence). The CDR3 sequence is 14 residues long. V gave up 6 bases and J gave up 2 bases, with 14 bases separating them. The CDR3 region is CASSPFGGTYEQYF. CDR3 nucleotides: TGTGCCAGCAGTCCATTTGGAGGCACCTACGAGCAGTACTTC.

This clone was recorded a few times. This chain uses TRBV29-1 with TRBJ2-7, with TRBD1 matching over 8 bases. This CDR3 has 14 residues. Germline V gene lookup returns CDR1 SQVTM and CDR2 ANQGSEA. With 7 bases clipped from V and 0 bases from J, the junction kept 8 bases outside the gene matches. CDR3 loop: CSALRQGSSYEQYF. The DNA of the CDR3 is TGCAGCGCCCTCCGACAGGGGAGCTCCTACGAGCAGTACTTC.